This T cell receptor beta chain was found in a study of T cell responses to AZD1222 COVID-19 vaccine. Points from the study as a whole: Regions left unmutated in variants are reportedly the target of nearly half of spike-specific TCRs. White British ancestry dominated among donors, who included more females, and clonal diversity was possibly underestimated. AZD1222 recipients seropositive at baseline numbered only five or six.

Concerning this clone itself: Its target is not known.

Sequenced by immunoSEQ multiplex PCR; TCRdb stores in-frame clones only, minus some. In the table there are some 140,000 clones, 93% of which are singletons. The junction had 6 bases not matched to a gene; V was cut back by 6 bases and J by 0 bases. Germline CDR1 reads LNHDA; CDR2 reads SQIVND (reference sequence). This CDR3 spans 16 amino acids. The sequence was collected from an adult in good health. The material sequenced was peripheral blood, taken on day 0 of AZD1222 vaccination. The rearrangement links TRBV19 to TRBJ1-4; 8 bases are a match to TRBD1. In DNA form, the CDR3 reads TGTGCCAGTAGCGACAGGGGAGGTGCAACTAATGAAAAACTGTTTTTT. It translates to CASSDRGGATNEKLFF.